The clone carrying this T cell receptor (beta chain) appeared a few times. Its antigen is still unknown. This entry is derived from a study of cytotoxic CD8 clonotypes in ibrutinib-treated CLL. The study, taken as a whole, reports: Stable or contracted on treatment, public clonotypes were also uncommon. Having risen at ibrutinib response, clonality had fallen back toward baseline by progression. Circulating CD8+ T-cell counts were tracked by baseline clonality, which exceeded that of age-matched healthy donors.

The length of the CDR3 is 14 residues. V gave up 1 base and J gave up 7 bases, with 10 bases separating them. CDR1 and CDR2 from the germline V gene are KGHSH and LQKENI. Profiling relied on immunoSEQ multiplex PCR, and the TCRdb table lists in-frame clones only, not all of them. The sample lists about 140,000 clones; approximately 80% were seen once. The chain recombines TRBV18 with TRBJ1-4, with no clear D. This TCR was sampled from a human donor with chronic lymphocytic leukemia. Sequenced material: PBMCs, taken after 36 months of ibrutinib treatment. CDR3 coding DNA: TGTGCCAGCTCACCACGGGAACAGACTGAAAAACTGTTTTTT. This gives the protein CASSPREQTEKLFF.